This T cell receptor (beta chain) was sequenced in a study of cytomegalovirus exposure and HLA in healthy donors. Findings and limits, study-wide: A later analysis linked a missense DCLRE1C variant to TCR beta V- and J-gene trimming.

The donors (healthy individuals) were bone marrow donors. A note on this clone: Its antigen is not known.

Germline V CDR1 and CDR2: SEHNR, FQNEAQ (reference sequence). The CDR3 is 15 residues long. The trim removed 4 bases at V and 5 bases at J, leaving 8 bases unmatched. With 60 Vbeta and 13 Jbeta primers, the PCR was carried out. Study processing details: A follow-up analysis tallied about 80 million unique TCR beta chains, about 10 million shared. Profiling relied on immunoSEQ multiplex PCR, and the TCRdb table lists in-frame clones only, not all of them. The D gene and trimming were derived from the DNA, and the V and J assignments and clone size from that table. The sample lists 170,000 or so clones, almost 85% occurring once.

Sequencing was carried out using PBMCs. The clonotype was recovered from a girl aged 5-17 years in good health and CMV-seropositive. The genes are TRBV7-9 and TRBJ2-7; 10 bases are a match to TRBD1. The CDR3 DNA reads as TGTGCCAGCAGCTCCCCAGGGGACAGGGGTCACGAGCAGTACTTC. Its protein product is CASSSPGDRGHEQYF.